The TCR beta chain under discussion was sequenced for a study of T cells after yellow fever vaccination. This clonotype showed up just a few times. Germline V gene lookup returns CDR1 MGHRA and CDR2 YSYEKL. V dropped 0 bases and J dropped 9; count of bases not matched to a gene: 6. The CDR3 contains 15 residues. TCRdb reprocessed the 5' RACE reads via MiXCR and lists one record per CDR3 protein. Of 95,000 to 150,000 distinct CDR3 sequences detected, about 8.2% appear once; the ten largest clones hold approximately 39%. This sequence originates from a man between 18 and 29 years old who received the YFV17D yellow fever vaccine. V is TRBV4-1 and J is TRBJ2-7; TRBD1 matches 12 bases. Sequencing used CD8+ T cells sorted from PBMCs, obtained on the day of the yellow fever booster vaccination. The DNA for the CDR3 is TGCGCCAGCAGCCAAGATTGGGGACAGGGGGCTGTGCAGTACGTC. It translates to CASSQDWGQGAVQYV.